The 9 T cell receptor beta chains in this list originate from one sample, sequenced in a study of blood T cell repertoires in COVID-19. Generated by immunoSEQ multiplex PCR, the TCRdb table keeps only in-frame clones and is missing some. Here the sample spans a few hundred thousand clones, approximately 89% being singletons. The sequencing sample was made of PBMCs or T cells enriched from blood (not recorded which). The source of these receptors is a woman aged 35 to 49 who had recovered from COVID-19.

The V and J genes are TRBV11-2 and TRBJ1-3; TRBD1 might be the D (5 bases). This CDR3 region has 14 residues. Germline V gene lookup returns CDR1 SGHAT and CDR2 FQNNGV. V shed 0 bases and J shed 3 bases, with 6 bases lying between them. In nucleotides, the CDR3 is TGTGCCAGCAGCTTAGACAGGGTTGGAAACACCATATATTTT. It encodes CASSLDRVGNTIYF.

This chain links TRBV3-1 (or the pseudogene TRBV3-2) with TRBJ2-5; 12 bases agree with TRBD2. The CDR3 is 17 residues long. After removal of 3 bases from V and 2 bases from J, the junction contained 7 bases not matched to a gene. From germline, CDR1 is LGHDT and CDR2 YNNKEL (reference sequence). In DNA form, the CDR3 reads TGTGCCAGCAGCCAGCCCCGGGGGACTAGCGGGCAAGAGACCCAGTACTTC. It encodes CASSQPRGTSGQETQYF.

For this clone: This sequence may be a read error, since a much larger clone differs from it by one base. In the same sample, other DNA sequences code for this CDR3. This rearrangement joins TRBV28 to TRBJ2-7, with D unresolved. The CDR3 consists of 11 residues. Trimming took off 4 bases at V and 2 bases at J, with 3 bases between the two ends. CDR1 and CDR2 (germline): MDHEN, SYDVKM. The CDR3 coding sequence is TGTGCCAGCAGTTCCGCCTACGAGCAGTACTTC. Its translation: CASSSAYEQYF.

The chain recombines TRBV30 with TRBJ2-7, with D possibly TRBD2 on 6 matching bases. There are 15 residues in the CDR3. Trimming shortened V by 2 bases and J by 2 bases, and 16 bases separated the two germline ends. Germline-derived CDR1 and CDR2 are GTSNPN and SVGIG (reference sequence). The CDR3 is CAWSKSGGMTYEQYF. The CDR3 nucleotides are TGTGCCTGGAGTAAGTCAGGCGGGATGACCTACGAGCAGTACTTC.

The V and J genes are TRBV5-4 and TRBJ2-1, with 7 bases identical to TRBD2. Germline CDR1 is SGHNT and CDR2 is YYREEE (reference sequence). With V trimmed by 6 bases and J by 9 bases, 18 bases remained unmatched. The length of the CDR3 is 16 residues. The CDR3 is CASTHGGGRGVGEQFF. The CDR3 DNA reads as TGTGCCAGCACCCATGGTGGCGGGAGAGGGGTAGGTGAGCAGTTCTTC.

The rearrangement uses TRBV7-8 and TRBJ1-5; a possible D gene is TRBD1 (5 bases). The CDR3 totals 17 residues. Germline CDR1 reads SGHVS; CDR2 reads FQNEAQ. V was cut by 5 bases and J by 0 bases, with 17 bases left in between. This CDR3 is CASSHGIVRDSNQPQHF. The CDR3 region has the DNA TGTGCCAGCAGCCACGGAATAGTCAGGGATAGCAATCAGCCCCAGCATTTT.

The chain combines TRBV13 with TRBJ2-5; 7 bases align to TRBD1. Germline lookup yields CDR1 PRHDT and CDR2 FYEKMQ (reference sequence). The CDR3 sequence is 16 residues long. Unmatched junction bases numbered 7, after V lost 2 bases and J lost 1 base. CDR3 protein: CASSLKGDSFQETQYF. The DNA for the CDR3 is TGTGCCAGCAGCTTAAAAGGGGACAGTTTCCAAGAGACCCAGTACTTC.

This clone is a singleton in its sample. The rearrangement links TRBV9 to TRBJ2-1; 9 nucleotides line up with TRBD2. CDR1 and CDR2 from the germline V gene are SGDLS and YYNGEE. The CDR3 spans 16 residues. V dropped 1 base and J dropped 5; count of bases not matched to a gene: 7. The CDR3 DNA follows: TGTGCCAGCAGCGTATGGGTAGCGGGGGACCACAATGAGCAGTTCTTC. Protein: CASSVWVAGDHNEQFF.

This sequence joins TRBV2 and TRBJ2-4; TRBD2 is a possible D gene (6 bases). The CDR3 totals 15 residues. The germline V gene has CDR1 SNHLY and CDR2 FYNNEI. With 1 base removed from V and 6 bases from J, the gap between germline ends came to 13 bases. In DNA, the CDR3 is TGTGCCAGCAGTGAAGGTGGACTATCTTTAAACATTCAGTACTTC. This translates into CASSEGGLSLNIQYF.